Listed below are T cell receptor beta chains from one sample, sequenced in a study of CD8 T cells in ankylosing spondylitis. TCRdb fed the 5' RACE reads into MiXCR, producing one record per CDR3 protein. Among under 450,000 distinct CDR3 sequences listed, over 15% were seen once. Sequenced sample: blood, either unsorted or a sorted T cell fraction (not recorded which). Every receptor here comes from a male donor with ankylosing spondylitis. CDR3s include the opening cysteine and the closing phenylalanine or tryptophan. D genes are given only for firm matches. Only some rows state a clone size, as once, few, many or a class for expanded clones.

v_call	j_call	cdr3_length	d_call	clone_size	cdr3_aa	cdr3_nt
TRBV5-6	TRBJ2-7	13	.	many	CASSQNRNYEQYF	TGTGCCAGCAGCCAGAACAGGAACTACGAGCAGTACTTC
TRBV5-1	TRBJ2-7	14	.	many	CASSSLMGSYEQYF	TGCGCCAGCAGCTCGCTGATGGGGTCCTACGAGCAGTACTTC
TRBV6-6	TRBJ1-5	13	.	.	CASSYSLRQPQHF	TGTGCCAGCAGTTACTCGTTACGGCAGCCCCAGCATTTT
TRBV18	TRBJ1-1	14	TRBD1	.	CASSATGVGTEAFF	TGTGCCAGCTCAGCGACAGGGGTTGGGACTGAAGCTTTCTTT
TRBV2	TRBJ2-1	13	.	many	CASSADRHNEQFF	TGTGCCAGCAGCGCCGACAGACACAATGAGCAGTTCTTC
TRBV11-2	TRBJ2-7	19	TRBD2	.	CASSSPDSLAGGPIYEQYF	TGTGCCAGCAGCTCCCCTGACTCGCTAGCGGGAGGGCCTATCTACGAGCAGTACTTC
TRBV7-9	TRBJ2-1	14	.	.	CASSLTGAGNEQFF	TGTGCCAGCAGCTTAACGGGGGCGGGCAATGAGCAGTTCTTC
TRBV6-1	TRBJ2-7	14	TRBD2	.	CASRGGGTQGEQYF	TGTGCCAGCAGGGGGGGGGGAACCCAAGGGGAGCAGTACTTC
TRBV15	TRBJ1-1	13	.	.	CATSPVPNTEAFF	TGTGCCACCAGCCCCGTCCCAAACACTGAAGCTTTCTTT
TRBV19	TRBJ2-3	16	TRBD1	.	CASSHPRGGPRDTQYF	TGTGCCAGTAGCCACCCTCGAGGGGGCCCTCGGGATACGCAGTATTTT
TRBV25-1	TRBJ2-5	14	TRBD2	many	CASRDSGRAETQYF	TGTGCCAGCAGGGATAGCGGGAGAGCGGAGACCCAGTACTTC
TRBV6-5	TRBJ1-1	13	TRBD1	.	CASSSGTGVEAFF	TGTGCCAGCAGTTCCGGGACAGGGGTTGAAGCTTTCTTT
TRBV7-9	TRBJ2-1	14	.	.	CASSLTREHNEQFF	TGTGCCAGCAGCTTAACCCGTGAACACAATGAGCAGTTCTTC
TRBV27	TRBJ1-1	14	.	.	CASSAPDGNTEAFF	TGTGCCAGCAGCGCTCCTGACGGAAACACTGAAGCTTTCTTT
TRBV27	TRBJ1-1	12	.	.	CASSRNRAEAFF	TGTGCCAGCAGCCGTAACAGGGCCGAAGCTTTCTTT
TRBV29-1	TRBJ2-7	17	TRBD2	many	CSVEGTPGLAGEDEQYF	TGCAGCGTTGAGGGAACACCGGGACTAGCGGGAGAGGACGAGCAGTACTTC
TRBV7-9	TRBJ1-6	16	.	.	CASSLVRGAGNSPLHF	TGTGCCAGCAGCTTAGTGCGCGGCGCTGGGAATTCACCCCTCCACTTT
TRBV7-9	TRBJ2-7	14	.	.	CASSARTDPHEQYF	TGTGCCAGCAGCGCACGGACGGACCCGCACGAGCAGTACTTC
TRBV10-3	TRBJ2-5	13	.	few	CALSFDPEGTQYF	TGTGCCCTCTCCTTTGACCCTGAAGGAACCCAGTACTTC
TRBV28	TRBJ2-7	14	.	.	CASSQTWSSYEQYF	TGTGCCAGCAGTCAAACTTGGAGCTCCTACGAGCAGTACTTC
TRBV7-8	TRBJ1-2	15	.	.	CASSSSSGLFYGYTF	TGTGCCAGCAGTTCTAGCTCGGGACTCTTTTATGGCTACACCTTC
TRBV30	TRBJ1-3	17	TRBD1	.	CAWTDRGKINSGNTIYF	TGTGCCTGGACGGACAGGGGGAAGATAAACTCTGGAAACACCATATATTTT
TRBV12-3/TRBV12-4	TRBJ2-3	15	.	.	CASSPQQVGTDTQYF	TGTGCCAGCAGTCCACAGCAAGTGGGCACAGATACGCAGTATTTT
TRBV5-1	TRBJ2-3	14	.	.	CASMVFPSTDTQYF	TGCGCCAGCATGGTATTCCCGAGCACAGATACGCAGTATTTT
TRBV5-1	TRBJ2-7	14	.	many	CASSSRPGEYEQYF	TGCGCCAGCAGCAGCCGACCCGGGGAGTACGAGCAGTACTTC
TRBV18	TRBJ2-1	16	TRBD2	.	CASSPIISGTGNEQFF	TGTGCCAGCTCACCGATTATAAGCGGGACGGGCAATGAGCAGTTCTTC
TRBV12-3/TRBV12-4	TRBJ1-5	12	.	.	CASTITGQPQHF	TGTGCCAGCACCATCACAGGGCAGCCCCAGCATTTT
TRBV29-1	TRBJ1-2	12	.	many	CSGGGEGSGYTF	TGCAGCGGAGGAGGTGAGGGAAGTGGCTACACCTTC
TRBV20-1	TRBJ2-4	15	.	few	CSASQVPASSNIQYF	TGCAGTGCTAGTCAGGTCCCCGCCTCGTCAAACATTCAGTACTTC
TRBV3-1	TRBJ1-1	14	TRBD1	.	CASSQGQINTEAFF	TGTGCCAGCAGCCAGGGACAGATCAACACTGAAGCTTTCTTT
TRBV12-3/TRBV12-4	TRBJ2-3	15	TRBD2	.	CASTPLAGGRDTQYF	TGTGCCAGCACCCCCCTAGCGGGGGGGAGGGATACGCAGTATTTT
TRBV6-6	TRBJ2-1	11	TRBD1	.	CASRQGDEQFF	TGTGCCAGCCGACAGGGCGATGAGCAGTTCTTC